The 13 T cell receptor beta chains below all came from one sample that was sequenced in a study of blood T cells in healthy people across ages. Together with a sample-barcoded 5' primer, a J-beta primer mix was included in a second PCR lasting about 7 to 11 cycles. TCRdb redid the calling of the 5' RACE reads with MiXCR, one entry per CDR3 protein. The table shows roughly 500,000 distinct CDR3 sequences, with about 25% occurring only once. A further study also used this sample, focusing on T cells of mothers and their children.

The sample comprised blood. These receptor sequences come from a boy aged 10-17 years in good health.

CDR3 sequence (DNA): TGTGCCAGCAGCTTATCTTCCGGGATAGGGAGCTATGGCTACACCTTC. Protein: CASSLSSGIGSYGYTF. V usage is TRBV7-2 and J usage is TRBJ1-2; D is undetermined. This CDR3 is built from 16 residues. V was shortened by 2 bases and J by 4 bases, with 17 bases between the two germline ends. Germline V CDR1 and CDR2: SGHTA, FQGNSA.

This clonotype was observed a few times. The V and J genes are TRBV3-1 and TRBJ2-5; 9 bases fit TRBD1. The J call may be incorrect, as the DNA end agrees better with TRBJ2-7. CDR3 size: 18 residues. Germline V gene lookup returns CDR1 LGHDT and CDR2 YNNKEL (reference sequence). As DNA, the CDR3 is TGTGCCAGCAGTCCCTTCCCCAAAACAGGGGGCGCTACCCACGAGCAGTACTTC. Translation: CASSPFPKTGGATHEQYF.

This clonotype was seen a handful of times. This chain joins TRBV6-2 or TRBV6-3 and TRBJ2-7; no clear D. Looked up from germline, CDR1 is MNHEY and CDR2 is SVGEGT. V was cut by 3 bases and J by 4 bases, with 22 bases left in between. This CDR3 has 17 residues. The CDR3 bases are TGTGCCAGCAGTTATTCCTCGGAACCCCTAACAGTTTACGAGCAGTACTTC. Residues: CASSYSSEPLTVYEQYF.

The chain couples TRBV10-3 to TRBJ1-2; D call uncertain. The CDR3 is 13 amino acids. CDR1 and CDR2 from the germline V gene are ENHRY and SYGVKD. V lost 2 bases and J 2 bases, leaving 6 bases between the germline ends. CDR3 DNA: TGTGCCATCAGTGAGGAGGGAAACTATGGCTACACCTTC. Encoded protein: CAISEEGNYGYTF.

The table lists this clonotype with a few counts. The chain joins TRBV20-1 to TRBJ2-5; D uncertain. This CDR3 has 15 amino acids. Germline values: CDR1 DFQATT, CDR2 SNEGSKA (reference sequence). Trimming removed 0 bases at V and 7 bases at J, with 18 bases between. CDR3: CSARDIGDTLGTQYF. In DNA form, the CDR3 reads TGCAGTGCTAGAGATATCGGCGATACCCTTGGGACCCAGTACTTC.

Concerning this clonotype itself: The junction does not match germline at one end; this may be a read error. The V and J genes are TRBV6-4 and TRBJ2-7; TRBD2 matches 12 bases. CDR3 length: 15 residues. Germline lookup yields CDR1 MRHNA and CDR2 SNTAGT. The CDR3 reads CASSDSTSGGNGQLF. Written as DNA, the CDR3 is TGTGCCAGCAGTGACTCGACTAGCGGGGGCAATGGGCAGCTCTTC.

This clonotype was seen only a few times. One junction end does not reproduce the germline sequence, and a read error may be involved. The CDR3 DNA is TGTGCCGGCAGCAGCTCTGGAAACACCATATATTTT. This gives the protein CAGSSSGNTIYF. The rearrangement joins TRBV25-1 to TRBJ1-3; D remains unclear. The length of the CDR3 is 12 residues. Per germline, CDR1 MGHDK and CDR2 SYGVNS.

This clonotype was counted between two and nine times. The V call is TRBV12-3 or TRBV12-4, the J call TRBJ2-1; 9 bases are shared with TRBD2. The length of the CDR3 is 14 residues. J was trimmed by 7 bases and V by 6 bases; bases with no gene match: 7. The CDR3 protein is CASSRLAGRNEQFF. The CDR3 nucleotides are TGTGCCAGCAGCCGGCTAGCGGGAAGGAATGAGCAGTTCTTC.

The chain carries TRBV5-1 and TRBJ1-4; a possible D gene is TRBD1 (6 bases). Trimming shortened V by 4 bases and J by 5 bases, and 15 bases separated the two germline ends. CDR3 length equals 15 residues. In germline, CDR1 is SGHRS, CDR2 YFSETQ. The CDR3, as DNA: TGCGCCAGCAGCGGAACGGGGGGCCAGAATGAAAAACTGTTTTTT. This codes for CASSGTGGQNEKLFF.

The rearrangement joins TRBV4-3 to TRBJ2-2; the match to TRBD1 covers 11 bases. The CDR3 runs 16 residues. V was clipped by 0 bases and J by 5 bases; unmatched bases: 2. Germline V gives CDR1 LGHNA, CDR2 YSLEER. The CDR3: CASSQDGTGGTGELFF. In DNA, the CDR3 is TGCGCCAGCAGCCAAGATGGGACAGGGGGGACCGGGGAGCTGTTTTTT.

The genes are TRBV7-2 and TRBJ1-2; a weak D match, TRBD1 (5 bases). This CDR3 is 13 amino acids long. Germline lookup yields CDR1 SGHTA and CDR2 FQGNSA. The V gene lost 6 bases and the J gene lost 4 bases, with 12 bases spanning the gap. The CDR3 spells CASRLAGGYGYTF. The DNA for the CDR3 is TGTGCCAGCAGACTAGCGGGGGGCTATGGCTACACCTTC. Supplemented by reference TRBV7-2 and TRBJ1-2, the full variable domain reads GAGVSQSPSNKVTEKGKDVELRCDPISGHTALYWYRQSLGQGLEFLIYFQGNSAPDKSGLPSDRFSAERTGGSVSTLTIQRTQQEDSAVYLCASRLAGGYGYTFGSGTRLTVV.

The chain is built from TRBV30 and TRBJ2-3, with 10 bases aligning to TRBD1. Per the germline V gene, CDR1 is GTSNPN and CDR2 is SVGIG (reference sequence). The CDR3 is 16 amino acids. V lost 3 bases to trimming and J lost 4 bases; unmatched junction nucleotides: 10. CDR3 DNA sequence: TGTGCCTGGAGGGCTGAGACAGGGGGCGGCTCAGATACGCAGTATTTT. Translated, it gives CAWRAETGGGSDTQYF.

This clonotype was observed a handful of times. The CDR3, as DNA: TGTGCCAGCAGTCCGGGACAGGGGGCGGTAGATACGCAGTATTTT. Residues: CASSPGQGAVDTQYF. V usage is TRBV12-3 or TRBV12-4 and J usage is TRBJ2-3; 12 nucleotides align to TRBD1. The CDR3 loop spans 15 amino acids. The V and J ends lost 5 bases and 5 bases, in that order; junction bases with no gene match: 5.